What follows are 20 T cell receptor beta chains derived from one specimen sequenced in a study of CD8+ T cells in alopecia areata. Extracted RNA was reverse transcribed into cDNA, the sequencing template. Assay used: immunoSEQ multiplex PCR; TCRdb lists only in-frame clones, some missing. The sample has approximately 180,000 clones, just under 60% seen once. This specimen consisted of CD4+ T cells sorted from blood, obtained at week 0. The origin of the receptors is a human donor with alopecia areata.

The chain is built from TRBV23-1 and TRBJ1-4; weak D call: TRBD1 (5 bases). TRBV23-1 is placed among ORFs of uncertain function. The CDR3 consists of 15 residues. V was pared by 0 bases and J by 5 bases, with 10 bases between. The CDR3 bases are TGCGCCAGCAGTCAATCGGGGGGATCGAATGAAAAACTGTTTTTT. This translates into CASSQSGGSNEKLFF.

This clone has just a few counts. The J gene is TRBJ2-7, the V gene TRBV7-9; D remains ambiguous. Germline V gene lookup returns CDR1 SEHNR and CDR2 FQNEAQ (reference sequence). The CDR3 runs 12 residues. V lost 5 bases, J lost 5 bases, and 10 bases lay in between. CDR3 loop: CASSPPKDEQYF. The CDR3 DNA sequence: TGTGCCAGCAGCCCCCCTAAGGACGAGCAGTACTTC.

This clone was observed a few times. This chain uses TRBV19 with TRBJ1-3; unclear D gene. V was trimmed by 3 bases and J by 1 base, leaving 7 bases between them. The germline gives CDR1 LNHDA, CDR2 SQIVND (reference sequence). CDR3 length: 14 residues. As DNA, the CDR3 is TGTGCCAGTAGTATCGAGGGATCTGGAAACACCATATATTTT. Amino acid sequence: CASSIEGSGNTIYF.

The rearrangement uses TRBV30 and TRBJ1-1; weak D call: TRBD1 (6 bases). CDR1 is GTSNPN and CDR2 is SVGIG in the germline V gene (reference sequence). This CDR3 region has 11 residues. The ends were cut back, 4 bases at V and 9 bases at J, with 12 bases in the middle. In nucleotides, the CDR3 is TGTGCCTGGAAAAGGACAGCCCAAGCTTTCTTT. This sequence encodes CAWKRTAQAFF. Combining the CDR3 with reference TRBV30 and TRBJ1-1 gives the whole variable domain SQTIHQWPATLVQPVGSPLSLECTVEGTSNPNLYWYRQAAGRGLQLLFYSVGIGQISSEVPQNLSASRPQDRQFILSSKKLLLSDSGFYLCAWKRTAQAFFGQGTRLTVV.

J is TRBJ1-3 and V is TRBV30; no clear D. The V gene's germline CDR1 is GTSNPN and CDR2 SVGIG (reference sequence). This CDR3 is 13 amino acids long. V was clipped by 0 bases and J by 0 bases, with 3 bases between them. The chain's CDR3 is CAWSVHSGNTIYF. The CDR3 DNA reads as TGTGCCTGGAGTGTGCACTCTGGAAACACCATATATTTT.

This clone is a singleton in its sample. The gene calls are TRBV25-1 and TRBJ1-2; 9 positions agree with TRBD1. Germline lookup yields CDR1 MGHDK and CDR2 SYGVNS. CDR3 length equals 13 residues. With V trimmed by 4 bases and J by 8 bases, 5 bases remained unmatched. Written as DNA, the CDR3 is TGTGCCAGCAGTGCGGGGACAGGGAGAGGCTACACCTTC. Its protein is CASSAGTGRGYTF.

The gene calls are TRBV2 and TRBJ1-2, with TRBD1 matching over 7 bases. The junction had 12 bases not matched to a gene; V was cut back by 10 bases and J by 7 bases. The CDR3 sequence is 13 residues long. Germline V CDR1 and CDR2: SNHLY, FYNNEI. Here the CDR3 reads CATKLQGIGGYTF. In nucleotides, the CDR3 is TGTGCCACTAAATTACAGGGGATCGGTGGCTACACCTTC. Drawing the rest from reference TRBV2 and TRBJ1-2, the complete variable domain is EPEVTQTPSHQVTQMGQEVILRCVPISNHLYFYWYRQILGQKVEFLVSFYNNEISEKSEIFDDQFSVERPDGSNFTLKIRSTKLEDSAMYFCATKLQGIGGYTFGSGTRLTVV.

This rearrangement joins TRBV15 to TRBJ2-7, with D unclear. The CDR3 is made up of 12 amino acids. The V end was cut by 0 bases, the J end by 9 bases, with 9 bases between. Germline CDR1 reads LNHNV; CDR2 reads YYDKDF (reference sequence). The CDR3 spells CATSRDLSGQYF. As DNA, the CDR3 is TGTGCCACCAGCAGAGATTTGTCTGGGCAGTACTTC. The full variable domain, in which reference TRBV15 and TRBJ2-7 provide the parts outside the CDR3, is DAMVIQNPRYQVTQFGKPVTLSCSQTLNHNVMYWYQQKSSQAPKLLFHYYDKDFNNEADTPDNFQSRRPNTSFCFLDIRSPGLGDTAMYLCATSRDLSGQYFGPGTRLTVT.

This clone came up once. The V gene is TRBV9, the J gene TRBJ2-1; tentatively, D is TRBD1 (6 bases). Trimming removed 0 bases from V and 7 bases from J, with 17 bases in between. CDR3 size: 16 residues. Germline V CDR1 and CDR2: SGDLS, YYNGEE. In DNA form, the CDR3 reads TGTGCCAGCAGCGTAGAAGGAGTGGGGGCAAGGAATGAGCAGTTCTTC. Its translation: CASSVEGVGARNEQFF.

This chain uses TRBV7-9 with TRBJ2-1; 9 bases are a match to TRBD1. The V and J ends lost 5 bases and 0 bases, in that order; junction bases with no gene match: 5. Germline values: CDR1 SEHNR, CDR2 FQNEAQ (reference sequence). This CDR3 is 16 amino acids long. In DNA, the CDR3 is TGTGCCAGCAGCGGGACAGGGCTTCACTCCTACAATGAGCAGTTCTTC. Amino acid sequence: CASSGTGLHSYNEQFF.

The V and J genes are TRBV30 and TRBJ1-2; D may be TRBD1 (5 bases). The CDR3 totals 12 residues. Germline values: CDR1 GTSNPN, CDR2 SVGIG (reference sequence). The CDR3 here is CALTASNYGYTF. The CDR3 region has the DNA TGTGCTTTGACAGCGTCTAACTATGGCTACACCTTC.

V is TRBV29-1 and J is TRBJ2-1; tentative D call: TRBD2 (6 bases). The CDR3 sequence is 13 residues long. Germline CDR1 and CDR2: SQVTM and ANQGSEA. With 4 bases removed from V and 5 bases from J, the gap between germline ends came to 12 bases. The CDR3 loop is CSVGGSGDNEQFF. The CDR3 DNA reads as TGCAGCGTTGGGGGCTCGGGAGACAATGAGCAGTTCTTC.

The chain employs TRBV29-1 and TRBJ2-7; D is possibly TRBD1 (5 bases). Trimming stripped 4 bases from V and 5 bases from J, with 12 bases between. Germline CDR1 is SQVTM and CDR2 is ANQGSEA. This CDR3 region has 12 residues. CDR3 amino acids: CSVVPGRNEQYF. The CDR3 region has the DNA TGCAGCGTTGTCCCAGGGCGGAACGAGCAGTACTTC.

Concerning this clone: Other DNA sequences in this sample translate to the same CDR3. The chain has TRBV29-1 and TRBJ1-2; 7 bases line up with TRBD1. The CDR3 extends over 13 amino acids. The germline gives CDR1 SQVTM, CDR2 ANQGSEA. With 6 bases clipped from V and 7 bases from J, the junction kept 11 bases outside the gene matches. The CDR3 is CSVSGGDGRGYTF. In DNA, the CDR3 is TGCAGCGTCTCAGGGGGGGACGGCCGTGGCTACACCTTC.

The V call is TRBV6-5, the J call TRBJ2-5; the D is unclear. V lost 3 bases and J 9 bases, leaving 14 bases between the germline ends. Per germline, CDR1 MNHEY and CDR2 SVGAGI. The CDR3 consists of 13 residues. CDR3 loop: CASSYLQSEAQYF. CDR3 DNA: TGTGCCAGCAGTTATCTCCAGTCTGAGGCCCAGTACTTC.

The chain couples TRBV29-1 to TRBJ2-1; no reliable D call. CDR1 SQVTM and CDR2 ANQGSEA come from the germline V gene. The CDR3 consists of 11 residues. For the CDR3, the DNA is TGCAGTGTGGTCTCCTACAATGAGCAGTTCTTC. It specifies CSVVSYNEQFF.

V is TRBV18 and J is TRBJ2-7; no reliable D call. CDR3 length: 15 residues. Germline V gives CDR1 KGHSH, CDR2 LQKENI. V was shortened by 6 bases and J by 1 base, with 16 bases between the two germline ends. The CDR3 DNA is TGTGCCAGCTCGCCCAAGGTAGACTCATCCTACGAGCAGTACTTC. Translated: CASSPKVDSSYEQYF.

In this sample, this clone turned up a few times. The chain has TRBV4-1 and TRBJ2-2; D might be TRBD2 (5 bases). Trimming removed 1 base from V and 2 bases from J, with 8 bases in between. The V gene's germline CDR1 is MGHRA and CDR2 YSYEKL. The CDR3 extends over 15 amino acids. The DNA for the CDR3 is TGCGCCAGCAGCCAAGGCCTAGCCAACACCGGGGAGCTGTTTTTT. Amino acids: CASSQGLANTGELFF.

The J gene is TRBJ2-7, the V gene TRBV30, with TRBD1 identical over 11 bases. CDR3 size: 13 residues. Losses at the gene ends were 7 bases for V and 6 bases for J; bases not matched to a gene: 8. Germline assignment: CDR1 GTSNPN and CDR2 SVGIG (reference sequence). The CDR3 loop is CAYLDRGRFEQYF. The DNA for the CDR3 is TGTGCCTACCTGGACAGGGGGCGTTTCGAGCAGTACTTC.

This sequence joins TRBV5-1 and TRBJ1-1, with 9 nucleotides matching TRBD1. This CDR3 comprises 14 residues. Germline V gene data show CDR1 as SGHRS and CDR2 as YFSETQ. V dropped 4 bases and J dropped 4; count of bases not matched to a gene: 5. CDR3 amino acids: CASSRTGELTEAFF. In nucleotides, the CDR3 is TGCGCCAGCAGCCGGACAGGGGAACTCACTGAAGCTTTCTTT.